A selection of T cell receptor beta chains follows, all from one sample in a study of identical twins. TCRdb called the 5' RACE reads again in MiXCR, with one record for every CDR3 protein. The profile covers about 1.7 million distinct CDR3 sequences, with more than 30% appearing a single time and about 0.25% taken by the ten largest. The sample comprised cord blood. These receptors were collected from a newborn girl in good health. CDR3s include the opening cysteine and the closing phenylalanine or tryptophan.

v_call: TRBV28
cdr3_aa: CASSISLGRVGSQPQHF

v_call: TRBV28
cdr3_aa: CASSSRDSYSNQPQHF

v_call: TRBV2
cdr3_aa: CASRRGQSEKLFF

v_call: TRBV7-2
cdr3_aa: CASSSALDTQYF

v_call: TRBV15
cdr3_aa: CATSRGGGSYEQYF

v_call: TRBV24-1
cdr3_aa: CATSDFLAGGGNEQFF

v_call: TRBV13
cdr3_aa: CASSLELGNEQYF

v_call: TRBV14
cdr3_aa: CASSQGPGGPHNEQYF

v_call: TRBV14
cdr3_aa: CASSQALRGYTDTQYF

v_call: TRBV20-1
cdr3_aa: CSARGTASNEKLFF

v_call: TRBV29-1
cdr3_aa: CSVDDRGETQYF

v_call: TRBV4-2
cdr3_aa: CASSQSETGAYNSPLHF

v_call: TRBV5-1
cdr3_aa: CASSPFPVAGDAYNEQFF

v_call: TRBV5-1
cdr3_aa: CASSLAPQNTEAFF

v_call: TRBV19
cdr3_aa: CASSIHQNQPQHF

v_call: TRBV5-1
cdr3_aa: CASSLVGLAGGEYNEQFF

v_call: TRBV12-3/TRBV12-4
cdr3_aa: CASSSSPSVGYTF

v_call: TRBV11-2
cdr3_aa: CASRPPITRESYNEQFF

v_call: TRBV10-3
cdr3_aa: CAISAISGANVLTF

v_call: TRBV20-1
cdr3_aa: CSALRGGGNIQYF

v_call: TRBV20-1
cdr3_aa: CSARPSTGGNEQYF

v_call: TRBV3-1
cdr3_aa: CASSQARTGGTEAFF

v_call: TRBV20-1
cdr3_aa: CSAGGHSGPSSYNEQFF

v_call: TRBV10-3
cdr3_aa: CAISKTSTDNEQFF

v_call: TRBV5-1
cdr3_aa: CASSLPSLAGKETQYF

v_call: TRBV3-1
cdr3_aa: CASGRGVNIQYF

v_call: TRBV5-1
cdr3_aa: CASSLVQVNEQFF

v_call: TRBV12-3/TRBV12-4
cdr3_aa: CASSLSDRGYF

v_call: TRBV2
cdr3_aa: CASSEATGAYNEQFF